This T cell receptor beta chain was recorded in a study of cytomegalovirus exposure and HLA in healthy donors. Primers: 60 Vbeta forward and 13 Jbeta reverse. Measured with immunoSEQ multiplex PCR; TCRdb has only the in-frame clones, and not every one. The sample has about 130,000 clones; about 76% are singletons. V was cut by 8 bases and J by 8 bases, with 9 bases left in between. This CDR3 is built from 11 residues. Germline CDR1 is SGHAT and CDR2 is FQNNGV. The sequenced sample was PBMCs. This clonotype originated in a man aged 18-30 years in good health and CMV-seronegative. The V and J genes are TRBV11-2 and TRBJ2-2; a weak D match, TRBD2 (6 bases). The CDR3 spells CASLGGGELFF. The CDR3 nucleotides read TGTGCCAGCCTGGGAGGAGGGGAGCTGTTTTTT.